These 19 T cell receptor gamma chains were all obtained from the same sample, sequenced in a study of gamma-delta chains in newborns, infants, children. TCRdb re-called the reads through CATT. Among roughly 1,700 gamma-chain clones listed, approximately 70% were seen once. The sample consisted of blood. The source is a child who was a newborn, infant or young child, either healthy, febrile or measles-vaccinated (not recorded which).

V gene TRGV9 combines with J gene TRGJP. TCRdb leaves out the J gene; it was filled in here by matching the DNA to germline. Germline assignment: CDR1 GITISATS and CDR2 ISYDGTV (reference sequence). V was pared by 0 bases and J by 7 bases, with 18 bases of the junction left unmatched. The length of the CDR3 is 21 residues. The CDR3 nucleotides read TGTGCCTTGTGGGAGGTGCAGTCTCCCCAGTGGGGGGAGTTGGGCAAAAAAATCAAGGTATTT. Its protein is CALWEVQSPQWGELGKKIKVF.

V usage is TRGV9 and J usage is TRGJP. TCRdb lists no J gene, so it was determined here by aligning the DNA to germline. This CDR3 is 19 amino acids long. CDR1 and CDR2 (germline): GITISATS, ISYDGTV (reference sequence). After removal of 2 bases from V and 3 bases from J, the junction contained 10 bases not matched to a gene. The CDR3 coding sequence is TGTGCCTTGTGGGAGGACACGGGCCCGCAAGAGTTGGGCAAAAAAATCAAGGTATTT. Its protein is CALWEDTGPQELGKKIKVF.

A note on this clone: The same CDR3 is also encoded by other DNA sequences in this sample. This chain joins TRGV9 and TRGJP. TCRdb gives no J gene; it was assigned here by matching the DNA to germline. The length of the CDR3 is 17 residues. Germline values: CDR1 GITISATS, CDR2 ISYDGTV (reference sequence). Unmatched junction bases numbered 5, after V lost 2 bases and J lost 4 bases. As DNA, the CDR3 is TGTGCCTTGTGGGAGGCCCAACAAGAGTTGGGCAAAAAAATCAAGGTATTT. As protein: CALWEAQQELGKKIKVF.

The chain combines TRGV3 with TRGJ1 or TRGJ2. Germline matching of the DNA provided the J gene here, since TCRdb leaves it blank. The trim removed 5 bases at V and 1 base at J, leaving 8 bases unmatched. The CDR3 loop spans 14 amino acids. Germline values: CDR1 VTNTFY, CDR2 YDVSTARD (reference sequence). CDR3 sequence: CATWALRNYYKKLF. As DNA, the CDR3 is TGTGCCACCTGGGCCCTTCGAAATTATTATAAGAAACTCTTT.

The sample holds a few counts of this clone. At the DNA level, this CDR3 is encoded by other sequences in the same sample as well. V gene TRGV4 combines with J gene TRGJ1 or TRGJ2. The J gene, not given by TCRdb, was assigned here from a germline match of the nucleotide sequence. Germline V CDR1 and CDR2: EGSTGY, YDSYTSSV. The CDR3 has 13 residues. After removal of 6 bases from V and 7 bases from J, the junction contained 12 bases not matched to a gene. CDR3 coding DNA: TGTGCCACCTGGAAAATTGAAGGGTATAAGAAACTCTTT. Protein product: CATWKIEGYKKLF.

This clone was counted only a few times. The sample has other DNA sequences that encode this CDR3 too. The chain couples TRGV9 to TRGJP. The J gene was missing in TCRdb and was found by matching the end of the DNA to germline. Germline V lookup: CDR1 GITISATS, CDR2 ISYDGTV (reference sequence). V shed 0 bases and J 4 bases; nucleotides not matched to a gene: 3. The CDR3 runs to 17 residues. The chain's CDR3 is CALWEVLQELGKKIKVF. Written as DNA, the CDR3 is TGTGCCTTGTGGGAGGTGCTCCAAGAGTTGGGCAAAAAAATCAAGGTATTT.

V gene TRGV2 combines with J gene TRGJ1 or TRGJ2. Here the J gene was assigned by germline matching of the DNA, as TCRdb has none. The CDR3 contains 11 residues. Trimming took 1 base from V and 8 from J; bases not matched to a gene: 2. Germline lookup yields CDR1 EGSNGY and CDR2 YDSYNSKV. CDR3 sequence (DNA): TGTGCCACCTGGGACGGTGATAAGAAACTCTTT. Its protein product is CATWDGDKKLF.

The J gene corresponds to TRGJ1 or TRGJ2; a V gene call is absent. The CDR3 is 14 amino acids. Written as DNA, the CDR3 is TGTGCCACCTGGGATGGGCCCTATTATTATAAGAAACTCTTT. Encoded protein: CATWDGPYYYKKLF.

This clone appeared a single time. The chain links TRGV5P to TRGJP2. The J gene was not available in TCRdb and was assigned here by matching the DNA to germline segments. TRGV5P is deemed a pseudogene. The CDR3 loop spans 17 amino acids. The CDR3 protein is CATWGRRLGSSDWIKTF. The CDR3 region has the DNA TGTGCCACCTGGGGCAGGCGGTTGGGGAGTAGTGATTGGATCAAGACGTTT.

On this clone itself: This CDR3 is also generated by other DNA sequences in the sample. V and J are TRGV9 and TRGJP. In the absence of a J gene in TCRdb, the DNA was matched to germline to assign it here. The CDR3 is 16 residues long. V lost 0 bases to trimming and J lost 6 bases; unmatched junction nucleotides: 2. Germline loops: CDR1 GITISATS, CDR2 ISYDGTV (reference sequence). This CDR3 is CALWEVSELGKKIKVF. Written as DNA, the CDR3 is TGTGCCTTGTGGGAGGTGTCAGAGTTGGGCAAAAAAATCAAGGTATTT.

The V gene is TRGV9, but the J gene lacks a call. CDR1 GITISATS and CDR2 ISYDGTV come from the germline V gene (reference sequence). This CDR3 is 18 amino acids long. Here the CDR3 DNA reads TGTGCCTTGTGGGAGGTGCAGCCCCAAGAGTTGGGCAAAAAAATAAAGGTATTT. Its protein product is CALWEVQPQELGKKIKVF.

This clone was seen a few times. The chain recombines TRGV9 with TRGJP. There are 16 residues in the CDR3. Germline V gives CDR1 GITISATS, CDR2 ISYDGTV (reference sequence). J was trimmed by 10 bases and V by 3 bases; bases with no gene match: 9. The CDR3 DNA is TGTGCCTTGTGGGAGCCCGCCGGTTTGGGCAAAAAAATCAAGGTATTT. Its translation: CALWEPAGLGKKIKVF.

The chain recombines TRGV9 with TRGJP. TCRdb is silent on the J gene; assignment here came from matching the DNA to germline. The CDR3 is made up of 19 amino acids. V trimming: 5 bases; J trimming: 7 bases; junction bases outside the gene matches: 17. Looked up from germline, CDR1 is GITISATS and CDR2 is ISYDGTV (reference sequence). CDR3 bases: TGTGCCTTGTGGGCCCAGTCGTTTGTGGGGGAGTTGGGCAAAAAAATCAAGGTATTT. Encoded protein: CALWAQSFVGELGKKIKVF.

A note on this clone: Other DNA sequences from this sample encode an identical CDR3 as well. The chain recombines TRGV9 with TRGJP. The J gene, missing from TCRdb, was assigned here through DNA to germline matching. Losses at the gene ends were 4 bases for V and 9 bases for J; bases not matched to a gene: 3. The CDR3 loop spans 14 amino acids. Germline V gene lookup returns CDR1 GITISATS and CDR2 ISYDGTV (reference sequence). The CDR3 reads CALWEVLGKKIKVF. CDR3 sequence (DNA): TGTGCCTTGTGGGAAGTGTTGGGCAAAAAAATCAAGGTATTT.

The CDR3 spells CATGPDKKLF. The CDR3 region has the DNA TGTGCCACCGGACCCGATAAGAAACTCTTT. The J gene is TRGJ1 or TRGJ2, the V gene TRGV8. Here the J gene came from matching the DNA to germline, since TCRdb omits it. Trimming cost V 9 bases and J 8 bases; bases outside gene matches: 7. The CDR3 consists of 10 residues. The germline V gene encodes CDR1 VENAVY and CDR2 YDSYNSRV.

This clone was seen only once. A much larger clonotype is one base distant, so this may be a read error. J is TRGJP and V is TRGV9. Here the J gene came from matching the DNA to germline, since TCRdb omits it. Germline CDR1 reads GITISATS; CDR2 reads ISYDGTV (reference sequence). CDR3 length: 15 residues. V gave up 0 bases and J gave up 9 bases; unmatched junction bases: 2. CDR3 DNA: TGTGCCTTGTGGGAGGTGCCGTTGGGCAAAAAAATCAAGGTATTT. This translates into CALWEVPLGKKIKVF.

The CDR3, as DNA: TGTGCCTTGTGGGAGGCCCCAGATAAGAAACTCTTT. Residues: CALWEAPDKKLF. The chain employs TRGV9 and TRGJ1 or TRGJ2. The J gene, not given by TCRdb, was assigned here from a germline match of the nucleotide sequence. V shed 2 bases, J shed 8 bases, and the junction held 6 bases outside the gene matches. This CDR3 spans 12 amino acids. CDR1 and CDR2 from the germline V gene are GITISATS and ISYDGTV (reference sequence).

Concerning this clone: The sample has other DNA sequences that encode this CDR3 too. J is TRGJP and V is TRGV9. TCRdb leaves out the J gene; it was filled in here by matching the DNA to germline. CDR3 length equals 17 residues. Germline loops: CDR1 GITISATS, CDR2 ISYDGTV (reference sequence). Unmatched junction bases numbered 7, after V lost 1 base and J lost 7 bases. CDR3: CALWEVAGELGKKIKVF. The DNA of the CDR3 is TGTGCCTTGTGGGAGGTCGCCGGTGAGTTGGGCAAAAAAATCAAGGTATTT.

The CDR3 reads CALWEGNKKLF. The CDR3 DNA reads TGTGCCTTGTGGGAGGGAAATAAGAAACTCTTT. The chain recombines TRGV9 with TRGJ1 or TRGJ2. The J gene is not listed in TCRdb, so it was assigned here from a DNA match to germline. This CDR3 has 11 residues. CDR1 is GITISATS, CDR2 ISYDGTV, per germline (reference sequence). The J segment lost 8 bases and the V segment lost 2 bases, leaving 3 bases of the junction unmatched.